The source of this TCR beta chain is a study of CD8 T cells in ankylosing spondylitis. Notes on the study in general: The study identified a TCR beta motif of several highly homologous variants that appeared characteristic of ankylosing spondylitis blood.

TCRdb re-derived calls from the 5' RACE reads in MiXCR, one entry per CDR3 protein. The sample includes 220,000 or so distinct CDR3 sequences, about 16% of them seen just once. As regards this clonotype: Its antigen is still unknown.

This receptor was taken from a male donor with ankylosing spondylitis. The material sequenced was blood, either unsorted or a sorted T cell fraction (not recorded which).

CDR3 amino acids: CASAVGGIYYEQYF. The CDR3 nucleotides are TGTGCCAGCGCCGTGGGGGGGATTTACTACGAGCAGTACTTC. The chain employs TRBV27 and TRBJ2-7; TRBD2 matches at 7 bases. J gave up 3 bases and V 8 bases, and 10 bases lay outside the gene matches. The CDR3 runs to 14 residues. Per germline, CDR1 MNHEY and CDR2 SMNVEV (reference sequence).